Ten or more counts support the clone carrying this TCR beta chain. Its antigen is as yet unknown. This specimen belongs to a study of T cells after yellow fever vaccination. Study-level results: Abundant bulk-population clonotypes could contaminate the FACS-sorted repertoires. Of the clonotypes, a small share occurred in both CD4 and CD8 compartments. Weaker, the secondary response peaked sooner, at day 5 versus 15.

UMIs and a universal primer site were added when TCR cDNA was made by 5'RACE template switching. TCRdb ran MiXCR on the 5' RACE reads and lists one entry per CDR3 protein. The table has about 200,000 distinct CDR3 sequences, roughly 3% seen once. In germline, CDR1 is SNHLY, CDR2 FYNNEI. With 9 bases removed from V and 4 bases from J, the gap between germline ends came to 11 bases. The CDR3 consists of 12 residues. This specimen consisted of CD4+ T cells sorted from PBMCs, obtained 10 days after the yellow fever booster vaccination. This TCR was sampled from a man between 18 and 35 years old who received the YFV17D yellow fever vaccine. V gene TRBV2 combines with J gene TRBJ2-3, with D possibly TRBD1 on 6 matching bases. The CDR3 nucleotides are TGTGCCAGTCACCAGGGGCCAGATACGCAGTATTTT. Translated, it gives CASHQGPDTQYF.